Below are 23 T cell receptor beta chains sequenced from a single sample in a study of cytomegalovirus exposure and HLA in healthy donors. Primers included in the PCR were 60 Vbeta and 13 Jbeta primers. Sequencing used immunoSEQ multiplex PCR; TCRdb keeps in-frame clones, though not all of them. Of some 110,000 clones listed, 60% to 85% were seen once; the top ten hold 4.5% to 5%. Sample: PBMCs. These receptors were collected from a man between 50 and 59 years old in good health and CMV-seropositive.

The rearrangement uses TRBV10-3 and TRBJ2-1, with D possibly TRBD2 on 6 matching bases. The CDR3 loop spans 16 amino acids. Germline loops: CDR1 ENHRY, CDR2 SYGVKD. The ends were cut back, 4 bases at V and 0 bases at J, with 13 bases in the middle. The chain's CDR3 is CAISGFSGNSYNEQFF. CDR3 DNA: TGTGCCATCAGTGGTTTTAGCGGAAACTCCTACAATGAGCAGTTCTTC.

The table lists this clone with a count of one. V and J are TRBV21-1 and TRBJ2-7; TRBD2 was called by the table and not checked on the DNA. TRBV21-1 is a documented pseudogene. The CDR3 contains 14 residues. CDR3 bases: TGTGCCAGCAGCAAAGGACGGAGCTCCTACGAGCAGTACTTC. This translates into CASSKGRSSYEQYF.

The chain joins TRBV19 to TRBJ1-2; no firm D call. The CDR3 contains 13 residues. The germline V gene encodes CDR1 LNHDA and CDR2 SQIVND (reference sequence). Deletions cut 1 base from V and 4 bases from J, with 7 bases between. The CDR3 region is CASSIGERYGYTF. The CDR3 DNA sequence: TGTGCCAGTAGTATAGGGGAGCGCTATGGCTACACCTTC.

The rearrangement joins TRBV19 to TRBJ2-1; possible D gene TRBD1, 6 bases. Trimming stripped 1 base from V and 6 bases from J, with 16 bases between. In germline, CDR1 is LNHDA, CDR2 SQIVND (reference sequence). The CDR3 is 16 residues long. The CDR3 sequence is CASSIGQASRGNEQFF. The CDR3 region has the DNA TGTGCCAGTAGTATAGGACAGGCTAGCAGGGGCAATGAGCAGTTCTTC. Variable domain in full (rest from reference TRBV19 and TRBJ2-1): DGGITQSPKYLFRKEGQNVTLSCEQNLNHDAMYWYRQDPGQGLRLIYYSQIVNDFQKGDIAEGYSVSREKKESFPLTVTSAQKNPTAFYLCASSIGQASRGNEQFFGPGTRLTVL.

DNA for the CDR3: TGCAGCGTTCGAGGAGATCTAACAGATACGCAGTATTTT. Its protein is CSVRGDLTDTQYF. This sequence joins TRBV29-1 and TRBJ2-3, with D uncertain. CDR1 SQVTM and CDR2 ANQGSEA come from the germline V gene. This CDR3 contains 13 residues. Trimming left V 5 bases short and J 3 bases short, with 12 bases between.

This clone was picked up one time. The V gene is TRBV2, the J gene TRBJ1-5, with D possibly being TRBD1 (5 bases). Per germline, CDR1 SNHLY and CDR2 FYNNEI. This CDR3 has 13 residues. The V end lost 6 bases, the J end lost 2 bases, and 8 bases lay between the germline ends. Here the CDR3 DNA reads TGTGCCAGCAGATTGACAGGCAATCAGCCCCAGCATTTT. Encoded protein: CASRLTGNQPQHF.

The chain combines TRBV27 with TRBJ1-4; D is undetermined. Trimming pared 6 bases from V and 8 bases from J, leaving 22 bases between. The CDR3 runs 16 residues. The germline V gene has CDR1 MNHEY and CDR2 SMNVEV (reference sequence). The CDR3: CASSSLTATGNEKLFF. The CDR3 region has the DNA TGTGCCAGCAGCTCCCTAACCGCGACGGGTAACGAAAAACTGTTTTTT.

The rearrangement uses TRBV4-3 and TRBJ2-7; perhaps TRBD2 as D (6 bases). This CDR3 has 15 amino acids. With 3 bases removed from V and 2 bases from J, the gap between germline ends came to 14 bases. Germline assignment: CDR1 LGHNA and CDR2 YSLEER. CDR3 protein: CASSQGDGSAYEQYF. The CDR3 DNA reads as TGCGCCAGCAGCCAGGGGGACGGGAGCGCCTACGAGCAGTACTTC.

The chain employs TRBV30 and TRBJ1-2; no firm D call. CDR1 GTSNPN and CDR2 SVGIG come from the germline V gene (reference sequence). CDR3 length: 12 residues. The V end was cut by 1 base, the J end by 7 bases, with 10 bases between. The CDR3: CAWSELIRGYTF. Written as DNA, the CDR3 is TGTGCCTGGAGTGAACTTATTCGTGGCTACACCTTC. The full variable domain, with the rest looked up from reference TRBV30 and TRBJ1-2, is SQTIHQWPATLVQPVGSPLSLECTVEGTSNPNLYWYRQAAGRGLQLLFYSVGIGQISSEVPQNLSASRPQDRQFILSSKKLLLSDSGFYLCAWSELIRGYTFGSGTRLTVV.

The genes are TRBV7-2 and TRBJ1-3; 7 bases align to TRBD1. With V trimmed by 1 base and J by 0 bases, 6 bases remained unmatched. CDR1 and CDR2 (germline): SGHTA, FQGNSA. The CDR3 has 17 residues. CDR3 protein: CASSLDLGGISGNTIYF. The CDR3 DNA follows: TGTGCCAGCAGCTTAGATCTAGGGGGCATCTCTGGAAACACCATATATTTT.

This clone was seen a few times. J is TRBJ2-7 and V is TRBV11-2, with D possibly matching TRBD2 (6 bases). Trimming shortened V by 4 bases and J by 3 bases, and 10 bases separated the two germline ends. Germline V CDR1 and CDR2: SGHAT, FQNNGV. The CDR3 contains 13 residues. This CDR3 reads CASSSRTNYEQYF. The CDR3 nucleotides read TGTGCCAGCAGCTCAAGGACTAACTACGAGCAGTACTTC.

The CDR3 DNA reads as TGTGCCAGCAGCTCCAGACAGGGTAACGAGCAGTTCTTC. This encodes CASSSRQGNEQFF. The V and J genes are TRBV5-4 and TRBJ2-1, with 7 bases identical to TRBD1. The V gene end was trimmed by 3 bases and the J gene end by 10 bases; junction bases not matched to a gene: 7. Germline V gene lookup returns CDR1 SGHNT and CDR2 YYREEE (reference sequence). The CDR3 is 13 amino acids. Together with reference TRBV5-4 and TRBJ2-1, the CDR3 gives the full variable domain: ETGVTQSPTHLIKTRGQQVTLRCSSQSGHNTVSWYQQALGQGPQFIFQYYREEENGRGNFPPRFSGLQFPNYSSELNVNALELDDSALYLCASSSRQGNEQFFGPGTRLTVL.

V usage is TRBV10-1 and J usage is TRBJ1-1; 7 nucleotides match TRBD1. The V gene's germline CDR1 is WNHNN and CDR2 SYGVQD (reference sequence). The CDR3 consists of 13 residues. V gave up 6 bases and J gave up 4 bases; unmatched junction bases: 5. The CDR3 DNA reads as TGCGCCAGCAGGAGGGGGCGTACCACTGAAGCTTTCTTT. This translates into CASRRGRTTEAFF.

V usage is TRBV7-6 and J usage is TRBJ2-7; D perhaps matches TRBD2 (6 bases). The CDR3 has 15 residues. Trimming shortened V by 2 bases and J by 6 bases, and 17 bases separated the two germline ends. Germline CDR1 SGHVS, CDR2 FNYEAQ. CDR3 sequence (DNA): TGTGCCAGCAGCTTAACTAGCCCCCTGAATGGCGAGCAGTACTTC. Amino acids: CASSLTSPLNGEQYF.

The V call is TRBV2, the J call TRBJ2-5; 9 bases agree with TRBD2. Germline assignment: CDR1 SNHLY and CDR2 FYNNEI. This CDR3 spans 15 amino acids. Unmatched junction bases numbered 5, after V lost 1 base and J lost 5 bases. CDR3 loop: CASSEVGLALETQYF. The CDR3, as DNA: TGTGCCAGCAGTGAAGTGGGACTAGCTCTGGAGACCCAGTACTTC.

As DNA, the CDR3 is TGTGCCAGCAGTCTCGCCAATAGACAGTCCGGGGAGCTGTTTTTT. It translates to CASSLANRQSGELFF. The chain has TRBV28 and TRBJ2-2; tentatively, D is TRBD1 (5 bases). The length of the CDR3 is 15 residues. Germline CDR1 MDHEN, CDR2 SYDVKM. V was trimmed by 5 bases and J by 6 bases, leaving 16 bases between them.

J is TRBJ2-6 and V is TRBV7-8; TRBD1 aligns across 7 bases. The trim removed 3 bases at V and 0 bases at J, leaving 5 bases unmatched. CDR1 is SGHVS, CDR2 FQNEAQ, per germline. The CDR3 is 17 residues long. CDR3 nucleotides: TGTGCCAGCAGCTTCGGAACAGGGGTCTCTGGGGCCAACGTCCTGACTTTC. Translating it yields CASSFGTGVSGANVLTF.

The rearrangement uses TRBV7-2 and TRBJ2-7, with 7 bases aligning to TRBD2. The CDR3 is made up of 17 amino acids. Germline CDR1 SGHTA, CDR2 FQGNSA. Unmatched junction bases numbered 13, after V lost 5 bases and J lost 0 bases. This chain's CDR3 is CASSPRGLAGSSYEQYF. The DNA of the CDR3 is TGTGCCAGCAGCCCCCGGGGGTTAGCGGGCTCCTCCTACGAGCAGTACTTC.

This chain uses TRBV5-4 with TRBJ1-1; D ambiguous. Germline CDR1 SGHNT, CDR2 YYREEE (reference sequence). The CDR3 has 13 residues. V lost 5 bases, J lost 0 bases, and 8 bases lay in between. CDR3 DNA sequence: TGTGCCAGCAGTCCCGGGATGAACACTGAAGCTTTCTTT. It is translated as CASSPGMNTEAFF.

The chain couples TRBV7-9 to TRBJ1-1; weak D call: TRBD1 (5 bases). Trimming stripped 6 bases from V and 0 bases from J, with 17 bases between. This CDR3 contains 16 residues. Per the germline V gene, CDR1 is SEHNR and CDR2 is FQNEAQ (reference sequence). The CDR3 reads CASRPLGGGMNTEAFF. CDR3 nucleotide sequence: TGTGCCAGCAGACCGCTTGGGGGGGGAATGAACACTGAAGCTTTCTTT.

CDR3 residues: CASSRTGGVGYTF. DNA of the CDR3: TGTGCCAGCAGCAGGACAGGGGGCGTCGGCTACACCTTC. The chain links TRBV2 to TRBJ1-2; 11 positions match TRBD1. With V trimmed by 6 bases and J by 8 bases, 5 bases remained unmatched. CDR1 and CDR2 (germline): SNHLY, FYNNEI. CDR3 length: 13 residues.

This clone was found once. DNA for the CDR3: TGTGCCAGTAGTTCCGCCTCGGCAGGCTCTGGAAACACCATATATTTT. As protein: CASSSASAGSGNTIYF. The chain uses TRBV19 and TRBJ1-3; no firm D call. The ends were cut back, 5 bases at V and 0 bases at J, with 14 bases in the middle. This CDR3 is 16 amino acids long. Germline V gene data show CDR1 as LNHDA and CDR2 as SQIVND (reference sequence).

The CDR3 region has the DNA TGTGCCAGCAGTCCGACGATACAGGGGGCGAGTCAGCCCCAGCATTTT. Protein product: CASSPTIQGASQPQHF. V usage is TRBV2 and J usage is TRBJ1-5; 9 nucleotides line up with TRBD1. There are 16 residues in the CDR3. V gave up 5 bases and J gave up 6 bases; unmatched junction bases: 11. The germline CDR1 and CDR2 sequences are SNHLY and FYNNEI.